This T cell receptor beta chain was sequenced in a study of blood T cell repertoires in COVID-19 (dated by TCRdb to the early 2020s). Regarding the research as a whole: Collaborator samples came from the United States, Italy and Spain and covered acute and convalescent phases of COVID-19. The material from the prospective study consisted of cDNA or gDNA derived from T cells, B-cell-depleted T cells, or PBMCs. Deeply sampled blood TCRbeta repertoires from subjects exposed to, actively infected with, or recovered from COVID-19 were included in the dataset. The repertoires were released in a freely available public database intended as a resource for research on the immune response to SARS-CoV-2. The samples were drawn from the first 160 participants of the ongoing ImmuneRACE study and from more than 1,000 subjects provided by 6 global collaborators. The sample metadata nearly always contained a de-identified subject ID, COVID-19 status, age in years and sex. Where HLA class I and class II types were available, the types were taken from metadata supplied by the sample provider, not from assay-based typing. Broad study findings and their caveats: The quantity of clinical and demographic metadata differed by source and by participant and was supplied without curation.

The immunoSEQ Assay, a bias-controlled multiplex PCR, was used to amplify TCRbeta CDR3 regions from genomic DNA. In the paper's pipeline: The number of nucleated cells in each sample was estimated from the amplification of reference gene primers within the assay. To quantify the absolute abundance of each unique TCRbeta CDR3 rearrangement, sequence reads were collapsed and filtered. Productive Simpson clonality was computed per sample as the square root of Simpson's diversity index over productive rearrangements. In TCRdb, the immuneACCESS table is reduced to in-frame sequences with V and J assigned. These tables do not hold every clone; where another copy was compared, an unresolved V gene accounts for under half, and the others remain unexplained. V and J calls plus clone size are reproduced from that table; the DNA served to infer D and trimming. The sample table lists roughly 100,000 clones, roughly 81% of them with a count of one. The top ten clonotypes cover approximately 9% of the sample.

The collaborating institutions used their own protocols to collect whole blood in K2EDTA tubes. For TCRbeta analysis, collaborator samples were shipped as frozen whole blood, as isolated PBMCs, or as DNA extracted from either sample type. The germline V gene (reference sequence) gives CDR1 as LGHDT and CDR2 as YNNKEL. V and J lose 4 bases and 4 bases, and a span of 19 bases separates them. The CDR3 holds 16 amino acids from the cysteine to the phenylalanine. Just CDR3 DNA is preserved here, 48 bases in frame from base 1. This clone was counted once. It lacks a known antigen. The sample holds no much larger clone one base away, and base qualities are not on file.

This TCR was sampled from a woman in her seventies with acute or convalescent COVID-19. Sequences were obtained from peripheral blood. The rearrangement joined TRBV3-1 (or the pseudogene TRBV3-2) to TRBJ1-2, with TRBD1 perhaps the D gene, on 6 matching bases. The CDR3 region reads CASSPTNRAWGYGYTF. The sequenced DNA: TGTGCCAGCAGCCCTACGAACAGGGCTTGGGGCTATGGCTACACCTTC.